This T cell receptor (beta chain) was found in a study of monozygotic twins with inflammatory bowel disease. Findings and limits, study-wide: Immunosuppressive treatments differing between patients may have added repertoire variability.

As to this clonotype: Antigen specificity is unknown.

Each UMI, carrying a 6-nucleotide sample barcode, came from template switching. With the 5' RACE reads reprocessed, TCRdb shows one record per CDR3 protein and no DNA. The repertoire table contains approximately 330,000 distinct CDR3 sequences. The germline V gene has CDR1 MDHEN and CDR2 SYDVKM. The CDR3 extends over 11 amino acids. The sample was blood. This chain connects TRBV28 to TRBJ2-7. The clonotype was recovered from a human donor with ulcerative colitis or Crohn's disease, or a healthy co-twin of an affected twin (not recorded which). CDR3 amino acids: CASRKSYEQYF. Full variable domain (rest looked up from reference TRBV28 and TRBJ2-7): DVKVTQSSRYLVKRTGEKVFLECVQDMDHENMFWYRQDPGLGLRLIYFSYDVKMKEKGDIPEGYSVSREKKERFSLILESASTNQTSMYLCASRKSYEQYFGPGTRLTVT.